This is a list of T cell receptor beta chains from one sample in a study of Graves' ophthalmopathy and Graves' hyperthyroidism. TCRdb redid the calling of the multiplex PCR reads with MiXCR, one entry per CDR3 protein. The sample lists more than 1,000,000 distinct CDR3 sequences; about two fifths were seen once. What was sequenced was peripheral blood or thyroid tissue (not recorded which). These receptors came from an adult man with Graves' hyperthyroidism. CDR3s include the opening cysteine and the closing phenylalanine or tryptophan. Fields, in order: J gene, V gene, D gene, clone size, CDR3 protein, CDR3 DNA. A D gene is named only where the DNA matches it firmly. A row's size may be missing; if present it is once, few, many or a size class.

>TRBJ1-1|TRBV10-3|NA|NA
CASSYEGGTEAFF
TGTGCCAGCAGTTACGAAGGCGGGACGGAAGCTTTCTTT
>TRBJ1-5|TRBV4-1|TRBD1|few
CASSQQTGDRSNQPQHF
TGCGCCAGCAGCCAACAGACAGGGGATAGGAGCAATCAGCCCCAGCATTTT
>TRBJ2-5|TRBV7-2|NA|many
CASSLEYPETQYF
TGTGCCAGCAGCTTAGAGTACCCGGAGACCCAGTACTTC
>TRBJ1-3|TRBV10-3|NA|NA
CAISGGTRNGNTIYF
TGTGCCATCAGTGGGGGGACAAGGAATGGAAACACCATATATTTT
>TRBJ1-5|TRBV7-9|NA|many
CASSGPGLNQPQHF
TGTGCCAGCAGCGGCCCGGGACTTAATCAGCCCCAGCATTTT
>TRBJ2-5|TRBV10-3|NA|few
CAISPGVGEGETQYF
TGTGCCATCAGTCCGGGGGTGGGCGAGGGAGAGACCCAGTACTTC
>TRBJ2-7|TRBV9|TRBD2|NA
CASSPPGGIAEQYF
TGTGCCAGCAGCCCCCCGGGGGGGATCGCCGAGCAGTACTTC
>TRBJ2-5|TRBV20-1|NA|NA
CSAREYGSGTQYF
TGCAGTGCTAGAGAATATGGTAGCGGGACCCAGTACTTC
>TRBJ2-5|TRBV6-5|TRBD1|NA
CASRATGTAKTQYF
TGTGCCAGCAGAGCGACAGGGACGGCGAAGACCCAGTACTTC
>TRBJ2-2|TRBV9|NA|few
CASSARNLGAITGELFF
TGTGCCAGCAGCGCCCGAAACTTAGGGGCCATCACCGGGGAGCTGTTTTTT
>TRBJ1-2|TRBV12-3/TRBV12-4|NA|few
CASSQDLGRGSYGYTF
TGTGCCAGCAGCCAAGACTTGGGCAGGGGTTCGTATGGCTACACCTTC
>TRBJ2-7|TRBV5-6|TRBD2|few
CASSQLAGLYEQYF
TGTGCCAGCAGTCAACTAGCGGGCCTTTACGAGCAGTACTTC
>TRBJ1-3|TRBV19|NA|many
CATRSSSGNTIYF
TGTGCCACCCGCAGCAGCTCTGGAAACACCATATATTTT
>TRBJ1-1|TRBV7-8|NA|many
CASSQRLVNTEAFF
TGTGCCAGCAGCCAACGATTGGTGAACACTGAAGCTTTCTTT
>TRBJ2-7|TRBV5-1|TRBD1|many
CASSYGAGGHEQYF
TGCGCCAGCAGCTATGGGGCAGGGGGCCACGAGCAGTACTTC
>TRBJ2-7|TRBV7-9|NA|NA
CASSSRGRGDYEQYF
TGTGCCAGCAGCTCAAGGGGCAGGGGAGACTACGAGCAGTACTTC
>TRBJ2-7|TRBV19|TRBD1|many
CASSVGQGNYEQYF
TGTGCCAGTAGTGTGGGACAGGGAAACTACGAGCAGTACTTC
>TRBJ2-2|TRBV29-1|TRBD1|NA
CSVRTGANTGELFF
TGCAGCGTGAGGACAGGGGCGAACACCGGGGAGCTGTTTTTT
>TRBJ1-2|TRBV20-1|NA|many
CSAQGRNGYTF
TGCAGTGCTCAGGGGCGGAATGGCTACACCTTC
>TRBJ2-3|TRBV25-1|TRBD1|NA
CASSDDRASQYF
TGTGCCAGCAGTGACGACAGGGCTTCGCAGTATTTT
>TRBJ2-7|TRBV7-2|TRBD1|many
CASSVTGGSSYEQYF
TGTGCCAGCAGCGTGACAGGGGGAAGCTCCTACGAGCAGTACTTC
>TRBJ2-2|TRBV7-3|TRBD1|NA
CASSVLPGQGASGELFF
TGTGCCAGCAGTGTTCTTCCGGGACAGGGGGCCTCCGGGGAGCTGTTTTTT
>TRBJ1-2|TRBV15|NA|NA
CATSRARGAGYTF
TGTGCCACCAGCAGGGCGCGGGGGGCTGGCTACACCTTC
>TRBJ1-2|TRBV2|NA|NA
CASTAQGDYGYTF
TGTGCCAGCACCGCACAGGGCGACTATGGCTACACCTTC
>TRBJ2-2|TRBV5-4|NA|few
CASSPPPTANTGELFF
TGTGCCAGCAGCCCCCCGCCGACAGCGAACACCGGGGAGCTGTTTTTT
>TRBJ2-5|TRBV7-3|TRBD1|once
CASSALGQGAPQETQYF
TGTGCCAGCAGCGCGCTAGGACAGGGGGCACCCCAAGAGACCCAGTACTTC
>TRBJ2-5|TRBV7-6|NA|NA
CASSLFGRSDAETQYF
TGTGCCAGCAGCTTATTCGGGCGGAGTGATGCGGAGACCCAGTACTTC
>TRBJ1-2|TRBV12-3/TRBV12-4|NA|NA
CASSPEGNTGYTF
TGTGCCAGCTCGCCGGAGGGTAATACGGGCTACACCTTC
>TRBJ1-4|TRBV7-2|NA|few
CASARAENEKLFF
TGTGCCAGCGCGAGGGCGGAGAATGAAAAACTGTTTTTT
>TRBJ2-7|TRBV7-6|TRBD2|many
CASSLRSGPTYEQYF
TGTGCCAGCAGCTTACGTAGCGGGCCGACCTACGAGCAGTACTTC
>TRBJ1-1|TRBV12-3/TRBV12-4|NA|NA
CASSLAPRSEAFF
TGTGCCAGCAGCTTAGCCCCGCGGAGTGAAGCTTTCTTT
>TRBJ2-5|TRBV15|NA|NA
CATSSQWETQYF
TGTGCCACCAGCAGCCAATGGGAGACCCAGTACTTC
>TRBJ1-5|TRBV10-3|NA|NA
CAISEGGSDQPQHF
TGTGCCATCAGTGAGGGAGGTTCAGATCAGCCCCAGCATTTT
>TRBJ2-2|TRBV5-1|NA|many
CASKMKGFRAGELFF
TGCGCCAGCAAGATGAAGGGATTTAGGGCCGGGGAGCTGTTTTTT
>TRBJ2-7|TRBV20-1|TRBD2|many
CSAISGTSGSYEQYF
TGCAGTGCTATTTCCGGGACTAGCGGCTCCTACGAGCAGTACTTC
>TRBJ1-6|TRBV5-1|NA|few
CARRQGYRNYNSPLHF
TGCGCCAGAAGGCAGGGGTACAGAAACTATAATTCACCCCTCCACTTT
>TRBJ1-5|TRBV20-1|NA|NA
CSARDWVRETQHF
TGCAGTGCTAGAGATTGGGTCAGGGAGACCCAGCATTTT
>TRBJ2-7|TRBV5-4|TRBD2|few
CASSQQLAGKGEQYF
TGTGCCAGCAGCCAGCAACTAGCGGGGAAAGGGGAGCAGTACTTC
>TRBJ1-6|TRBV15|NA|NA
CAASRAQGLAPSPPLHF
TGTGCCGCCAGCAGGGCTCAGGGGTTAGCCCCTAGCCCACCCCTCCACTTT